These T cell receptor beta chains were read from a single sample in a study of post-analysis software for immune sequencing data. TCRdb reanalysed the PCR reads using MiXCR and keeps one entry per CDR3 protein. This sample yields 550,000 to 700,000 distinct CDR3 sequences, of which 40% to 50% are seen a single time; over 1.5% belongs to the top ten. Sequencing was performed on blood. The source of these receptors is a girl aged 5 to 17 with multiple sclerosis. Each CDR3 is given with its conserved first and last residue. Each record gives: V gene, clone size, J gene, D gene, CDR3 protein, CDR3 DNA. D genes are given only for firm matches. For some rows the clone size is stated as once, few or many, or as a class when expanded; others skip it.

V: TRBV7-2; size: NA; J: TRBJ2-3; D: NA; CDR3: CASSLFIRQSTDTQYF; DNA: TGTGCCAGCAGCTTATTTATAAGACAGAGCACAGATACGCAGTATTTT
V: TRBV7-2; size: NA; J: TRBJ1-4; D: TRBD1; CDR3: CASSLRGQGSEKLFF; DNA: TGTGCCAGCAGCTTAAGGGGGCAGGGTAGTGAAAAACTGTTTTTT
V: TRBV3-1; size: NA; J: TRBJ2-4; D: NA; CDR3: CASSQDPRGSSAKNIQYF; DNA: TGTGCCAGCAGCCAAGATCCCCGGGGGTCAAGTGCCAAAAACATTCAGTACTTC
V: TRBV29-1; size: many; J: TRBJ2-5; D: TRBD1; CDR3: CSVAGTEQETQYF; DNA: TGCAGCGTTGCTGGGACAGAACAAGAGACCCAGTACTTC
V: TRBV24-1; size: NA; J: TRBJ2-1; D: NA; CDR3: CATSDFIARSYNEQFF; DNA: TGTGCCACCAGTGATTTTATCGCTAGATCATACAATGAGCAGTTCTTC
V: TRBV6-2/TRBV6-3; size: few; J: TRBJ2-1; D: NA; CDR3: CASSYYPQTERAGAYEQFF; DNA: TGTGCCAGCAGTTACTATCCCCAAACGGAGCGGGCAGGGGCATATGAGCAGTTCTTC
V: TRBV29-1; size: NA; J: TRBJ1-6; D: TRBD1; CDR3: CSVGQGRGSPLHF; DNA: TGCAGCGTTGGACAGGGGCGGGGATCACCCCTCCACTTT
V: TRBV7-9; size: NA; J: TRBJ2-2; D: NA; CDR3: CASSPRGPERTGELFF; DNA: TGTGCCAGCAGCCCTCGGGGACCGGAGAGGACCGGGGAGCTGTTTTTT
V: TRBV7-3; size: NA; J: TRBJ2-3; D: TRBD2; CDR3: CASSNSGGSPDTQYF; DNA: TGTGCCAGCAGCAATAGCGGGGGCAGCCCAGATACGCAGTATTTT
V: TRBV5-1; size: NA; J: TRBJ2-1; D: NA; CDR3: CASSLADQPEQFF; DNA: TGCGCCAGCAGCTTGGCAGACCAGCCCGAGCAGTTCTTC
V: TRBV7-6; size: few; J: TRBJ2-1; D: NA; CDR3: CASSFVGNEQFF; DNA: TGTGCCAGCAGCTTCGTGGGGAATGAGCAGTTCTTC
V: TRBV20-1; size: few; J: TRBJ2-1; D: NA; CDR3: CSARSDEQFF; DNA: TGCAGTGCTAGGAGTGATGAGCAGTTCTTC
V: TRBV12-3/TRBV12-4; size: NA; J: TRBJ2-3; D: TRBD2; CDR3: CASSLPGGVADTQYF; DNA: TGTGCCAGCAGTTTACCGGGGGGTGTCGCAGATACGCAGTATTTT
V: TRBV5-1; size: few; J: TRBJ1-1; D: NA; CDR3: CASSLEPGITEAFF; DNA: TGCGCCAGCAGCTTGGAGCCAGGGATCACTGAAGCTTTCTTT
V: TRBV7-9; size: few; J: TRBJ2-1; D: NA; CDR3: CASSLAQQFNEQFF; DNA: TGTGCCAGCAGCTTAGCGCAACAGTTCAATGAGCAGTTCTTC
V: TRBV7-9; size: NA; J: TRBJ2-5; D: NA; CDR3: CASSRGASRETQYF; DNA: TGTGCCAGCAGCCGAGGGGCTTCCCGAGAGACCCAGTACTTC
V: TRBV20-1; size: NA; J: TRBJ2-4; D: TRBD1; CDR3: CSALRDRWAQYF; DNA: TGCAGTGCTTTACGGGACAGGTGGGCTCAGTACTTC
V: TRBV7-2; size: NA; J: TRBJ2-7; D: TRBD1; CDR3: CASSLGTGAFYEQYF; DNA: TGTGCCAGCAGCTTAGGGACAGGGGCCTTCTACGAGCAGTACTTC
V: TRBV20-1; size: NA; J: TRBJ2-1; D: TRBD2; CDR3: CSASRTSGRGYNEQVF; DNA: TGCAGTGCTAGTCGAACTAGCGGGAGAGGGTACAATGAGCAGGTCTTC
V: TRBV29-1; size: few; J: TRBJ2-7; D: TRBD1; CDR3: CSVSGTGLPYEQYF; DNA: TGCAGCGTTTCCGGGACAGGGTTACCCTACGAGCAGTACTTC
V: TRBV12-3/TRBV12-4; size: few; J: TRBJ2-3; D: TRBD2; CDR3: CASLSGSGADTQYF; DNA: TGTGCCAGCCTAAGCGGGAGTGGGGCAGATACGCAGTATTTT
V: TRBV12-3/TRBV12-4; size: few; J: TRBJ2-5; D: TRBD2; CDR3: CASSPGRGGETQYF; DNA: TGTGCCAGCAGTCCCGGACGCGGGGGTGAGACCCAGTACTTC
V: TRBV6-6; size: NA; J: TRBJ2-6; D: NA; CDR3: CASRNGGSPSGANVLTF; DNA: TGTGCCAGCAGAAACGGAGGCAGCCCCTCTGGGGCCAACGTCCTGACTTTC
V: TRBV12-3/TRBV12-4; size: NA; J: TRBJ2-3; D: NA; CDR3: CASSFKQNSSPTDTQYF; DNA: TGTGCCAGCAGTTTTAAACAAAACTCGTCACCCACAGATACGCAGTATTTT
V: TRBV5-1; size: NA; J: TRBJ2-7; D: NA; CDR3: CASSLEGVDEQYF; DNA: TGCGCCAGCAGCTTGGAAGGGGTCGACGAGCAGTACTTC
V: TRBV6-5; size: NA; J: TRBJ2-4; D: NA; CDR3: CASSPGSANIQYF; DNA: TGTGCCAGCAGTCCAGGGTCGGCCAACATTCAGTACTTC
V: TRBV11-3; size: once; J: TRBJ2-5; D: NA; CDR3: CASSPRSYPGYEQYF; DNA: TGTGCCAGCAGCCCCCGAAGTTACCCCGGTTATGAGCAGTACTTC
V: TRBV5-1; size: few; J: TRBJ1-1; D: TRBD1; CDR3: CASSEPQGEAFF; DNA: TGCGCCAGCAGCGAACCACAGGGGGAAGCTTTCTTT
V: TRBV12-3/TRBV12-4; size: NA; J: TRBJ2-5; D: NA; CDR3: CASSLGQQGSVEQYF; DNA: TGTGCCAGCAGTTTAGGACAACAGGGCTCAGTTGAGCAGTACTTC
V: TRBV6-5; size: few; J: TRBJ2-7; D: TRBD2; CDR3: CASSYSGGETYEQYF; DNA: TGTGCCAGCAGTTACTCGGGGGGGGAGACCTACGAGCAGTACTTC
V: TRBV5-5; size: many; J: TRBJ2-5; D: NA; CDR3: CAPPGQGMRLAGHQETQYF; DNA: TGTGCCCCTCCGGGACAGGGGATGAGACTAGCGGGCCACCAAGAGACCCAGTACTTC
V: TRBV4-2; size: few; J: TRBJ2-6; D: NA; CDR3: CASSQVGSSGANVLTF; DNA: TGTGCCAGCAGCCAAGTGGGTAGCTCTGGGGCCAACGTCCTGACTTTC
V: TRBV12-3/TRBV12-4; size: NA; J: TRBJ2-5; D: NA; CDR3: CASTSSGTQYF; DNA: TGTGCCAGCACCTCCTCTGGGACCCAGTACTTC
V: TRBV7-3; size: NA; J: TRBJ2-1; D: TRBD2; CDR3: CASSSNGLAGEQFF; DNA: TGTGCCAGCAGCTCAAACGGACTAGCTGGTGAGCAGTTCTTC
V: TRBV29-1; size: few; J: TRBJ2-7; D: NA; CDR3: CSARTPSYEQYF; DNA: TGCAGCGCTAGGACTCCCTCCTACGAGCAGTACTTC
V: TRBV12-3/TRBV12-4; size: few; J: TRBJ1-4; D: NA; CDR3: CASSREEKLFF; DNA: TGTGCCAGCAGTCGAGAAGAAAAACTGTTTTTT
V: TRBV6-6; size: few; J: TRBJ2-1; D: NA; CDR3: CASSYPRGAGARTRPFF; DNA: TGTGCCAGCAGTTACCCCAGGGGGGCGGGAGCCCGTACCAGACCGTTCTTC
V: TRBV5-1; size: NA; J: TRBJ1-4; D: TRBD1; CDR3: CASSRDRPNEKLFF; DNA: TGCGCCAGCAGCCGGGACAGGCCTAATGAAAAACTGTTTTTT
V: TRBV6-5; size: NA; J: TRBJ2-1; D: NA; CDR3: CATARPNEQFF; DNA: TGTGCCACCGCCCGACCCAATGAGCAGTTCTTC
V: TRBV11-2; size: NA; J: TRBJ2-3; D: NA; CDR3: CASSASQADTQYF; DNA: TGTGCCAGCAGCGCGTCGCAAGCAGATACGCAGTATTTT
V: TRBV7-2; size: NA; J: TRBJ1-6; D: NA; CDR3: CASSFEGFAPPLHF; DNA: TGTGCCAGCAGCTTTGAGGGTTTTGCTCCACCCCTCCACTTT
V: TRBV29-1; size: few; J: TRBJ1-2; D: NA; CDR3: CSALRWGTGYTF; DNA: TGCAGCGCCCTTCGATGGGGGACCGGCTACACCTTC
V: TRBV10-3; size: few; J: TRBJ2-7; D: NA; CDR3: CAISYKTGSSYEQYF; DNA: TGTGCCATCAGCTATAAAACAGGGAGCTCCTACGAGCAGTACTTC
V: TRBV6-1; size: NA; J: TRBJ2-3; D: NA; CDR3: CASSESPTGEDTQYF; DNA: TGTGCCAGCAGTGAAAGCCCCACCGGGGAAGATACGCAGTATTTT
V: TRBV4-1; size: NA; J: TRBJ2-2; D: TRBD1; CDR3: CASSRDRAQAGELFF; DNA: TGCGCCAGCAGCCGGGACAGGGCGCAAGCCGGGGAGCTGTTTTTT
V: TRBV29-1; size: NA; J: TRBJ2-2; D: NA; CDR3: CSVDGEEPNTGELFF; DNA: TGCAGCGTTGACGGCGAGGAACCGAACACCGGGGAGCTGTTTTTT
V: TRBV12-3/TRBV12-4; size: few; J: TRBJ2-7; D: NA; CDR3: CASRSLGSYEQYF; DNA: TGTGCCAGCAGGTCTTTGGGGTCCTACGAGCAGTACTTC
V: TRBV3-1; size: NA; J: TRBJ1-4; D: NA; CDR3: CASSQPDTQLNEKLFF; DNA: TGTGCCAGCAGCCAACCGGACACCCAACTTAATGAAAAACTGTTTTTT
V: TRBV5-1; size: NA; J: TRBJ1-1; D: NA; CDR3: CASSLVTGLNTEAFF; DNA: TGCGCCAGCAGCTTGGTAACAGGGCTGAACACTGAAGCTTTCTTT
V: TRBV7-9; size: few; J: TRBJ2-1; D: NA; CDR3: CASSPPGGGGYNEQFF; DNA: TGTGCCAGCAGCCCCCCTGGGGGGGGCGGCTACAATGAGCAGTTCTTC
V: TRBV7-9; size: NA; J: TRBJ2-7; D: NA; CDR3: CATDGGQPYEQYF; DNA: TGTGCCACAGATGGGGGGCAACCCTACGAGCAGTACTTC
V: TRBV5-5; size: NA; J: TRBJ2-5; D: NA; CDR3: CASSLEPGETQYF; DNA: TGTGCCAGCAGCCTTGAGCCAGGAGAGACCCAGTACTTC
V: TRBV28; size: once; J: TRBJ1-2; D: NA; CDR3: CASNQQGANYGYTF; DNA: TGTGCCAGCAACCAACAGGGCGCTAACTATGGCTACACCTTC
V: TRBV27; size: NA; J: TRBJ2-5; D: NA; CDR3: CASSLSGRAGTQYF; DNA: TGTGCCAGCAGTTTATCCGGCAGGGCGGGGACCCAGTACTTC